These 31 T cell receptor beta chains were all obtained from the same sample, sequenced in a study of OX40 agonist ivuxolimab in advanced cancers. The protocol was immunoSEQ multiplex PCR, while the TCRdb copy is restricted to in-frame clones and leaves out a portion. The sample consists of tens of thousands of clones, around 89% of them appearing once. The sequencing here drew on CD4+ or CD8+ T cells sorted from blood, taken in a trial of the OX40 agonist ivuxolimab. The receptors derive from an adult with an advanced solid tumor such as melanoma, head and neck, liver or kidney cancer.

The CDR3 DNA sequence: TGTGCCAGCAGTGAGGGTCTCGTAAGGAGCGGGGGCACAGATACGCAGTATTTT. Protein product: CASSEGLVRSGGTDTQYF. V and J are TRBV25-1 and TRBJ2-3, with 7 bases fitting TRBD2. The CDR3 loop spans 18 amino acids. Trimming at V came to 3 bases and at J to 1 base, leaving 13 bases not matched to a gene. Per germline, CDR1 MGHDK and CDR2 SYGVNS.

The chain links TRBV28 to TRBJ2-1; D possibly corresponds to TRBD1 (5 bases). V lost 3 bases, J lost 8 bases, and 11 bases lay in between. The CDR3 spans 13 residues. Germline V lookup: CDR1 MDHEN, CDR2 SYDVKM. CDR3 region: CASSLFGADEQFF. As DNA, the CDR3 is TGTGCCAGCAGTTTGTTTGGGGCCGATGAGCAGTTCTTC. Using reference TRBV28 and TRBJ2-1 for the parts outside the CDR3, the full variable domain is DVKVTQSSRYLVKRTGEKVFLECVQDMDHENMFWYRQDPGLGLRLIYFSYDVKMKEKGDIPEGYSVSREKKERFSLILESASTNQTSMYLCASSLFGADEQFFGPGTRLTVL.

Note on this clone: Compared with germline, one end of the junction differs, possibly owing to a read error. The CDR3 region has the DNA TGCAGCGTGGAAGCGGGAGCCCGCGAGCAGTACTTC. Translated: CSVEAGAREQYF. The chain carries TRBV29-1 and TRBJ2-7; 8 positions agree with TRBD2. CDR1 is SQVTM and CDR2 is ANQGSEA in the germline V gene. The CDR3 has 12 amino acids.

DNA of the CDR3: TGTGCCAGCAGTTACGGTCTAGCGGGATCCACAGATACGCAGTATTTT. Protein product: CASSYGLAGSTDTQYF. The chain recombines TRBV6-5 with TRBJ2-3, with 9 bases aligning to TRBD2. The CDR3 contains 16 residues. CDR1 and CDR2 from the germline V gene are MNHEY and SVGAGI. V shed 2 bases and J 2 bases; nucleotides not matched to a gene: 5.

V usage is TRBV4-1 and J usage is TRBJ1-1, with 7 bases fitting TRBD1. CDR3 length: 15 residues. Germline values: CDR1 MGHRA, CDR2 YSYEKL. The V gene end was trimmed by 3 bases and the J gene end by 11 bases; junction bases not matched to a gene: 15. The CDR3 nucleotides are TGCGCCAGCAGCCACTTAGGGGGCGCAGGCTATGGGGCTTTCTTT. It codes for CASSHLGGAGYGAFF.

V is TRBV5-4 and J is TRBJ2-1; D may be TRBD1 (6 bases). Trimming left V 1 base short and J 5 bases short, with 13 bases between. This CDR3 is 15 amino acids long. Germline V gives CDR1 SGHNT, CDR2 YYREEE (reference sequence). As DNA, the CDR3 is TGTGCCAGCAGCTTGAAACAGGGCATAAACAATGAGCAGTTCTTC. It is translated as CASSLKQGINNEQFF.

As concerns this clone: Germline is not matched at one junction end, which may reflect a read error. V and J are TRBV28 and TRBJ2-7; TRBD2 matches 12 bases. This CDR3 comprises 15 residues. CDR1 is MDHEN and CDR2 is SYDVKM in the germline V gene. The CDR3 coding sequence is TGTGCCAGCAGCCCCGGACTAGCGGGGCCCTACGGGCAGTACTTC. As protein: CASSPGLAGPYGQYF. The variable domain in full, completed from reference TRBV28 and TRBJ2-7, reads DVKVTQSSRYLVKRTGEKVFLECVQDMDHENMFWYRQDPGLGLRLIYFSYDVKMKEKGDIPEGYSVSREKKERFSLILESASTNQTSMYLCASSPGLAGPYGQYFGPGTRLTVT.

The chain carries TRBV28 and TRBJ2-7; a possible D gene is TRBD1 (6 bases). This CDR3 has 13 amino acids. The germline gives CDR1 MDHEN, CDR2 SYDVKM. The V gene lost 3 bases and the J gene lost 9 bases, with 15 bases spanning the gap. This CDR3 reads CASSFSTGLRQYF. The CDR3 nucleotides read TGTGCCAGCAGTTTTTCAACAGGGTTGCGGCAGTACTTC.

V and J are TRBV28 and TRBJ2-2; D is unclear. The CDR3 is 14 amino acids. The V end was cut by 7 bases, the J end by 8 bases, with 17 bases between. Germline CDR1 is MDHEN and CDR2 is SYDVKM. CDR3 DNA sequence: TGTGCCAGCAATCTGAGACGCCCGATGGGGGAGCTGTTTTTT. This codes for CASNLRRPMGELFF.

This chain links TRBV4-3 with TRBJ1-1; 8 nucleotides agree with TRBD1. The CDR3 sequence is 16 residues long. Germline V CDR1 and CDR2: LGHNA, YSLEER. The ends lost 1 base at V and 4 bases at J; junction bases unmatched: 8. The CDR3 nucleotides are TGCGCCAGCAGCCAAGCCAGGGGGCCCCAGGCCACTGAAGCTTTCTTT. It codes for CASSQARGPQATEAFF.

As DNA, the CDR3 is TGTGCCAGCAGCGTGACAGGCCAAGGGTACGAGCAGTACTTC. Encoded protein: CASSVTGQGYEQYF. The V gene is TRBV9, the J gene TRBJ2-7; D is perhaps TRBD1 (6 bases). The ends were cut back, 2 bases at V and 4 bases at J, with 13 bases in the middle. Germline V gene lookup returns CDR1 SGDLS and CDR2 YYNGEE. This CDR3 comprises 14 residues.

The V and J genes are TRBV27 and TRBJ1-1; possibly TRBD1 for D (5 bases). The V end lost 8 bases, the J end lost 5 bases, and 12 bases lay between the germline ends. CDR3 length equals 12 residues. Germline V gene lookup returns CDR1 MNHEY and CDR2 SMNVEV (reference sequence). The CDR3 nucleotides read TGTGCCAGCGGACCAGGGTATACTGAAGCTTTCTTT. This sequence encodes CASGPGYTEAFF.

The DNA of the CDR3 is TGCGCCAGCAGCTTTGCAGAGACCCAGTACTTC. Amino acid sequence: CASSFAETQYF. V gene TRBV5-1 combines with J gene TRBJ2-5; D call uncertain. V was shortened by 2 bases and J by 4 bases, with 3 bases between the two germline ends. The CDR3 contains 11 residues. Germline-derived CDR1 and CDR2 are SGHRS and YFSETQ.

The chain is built from TRBV19 and TRBJ2-7; perhaps D is TRBD1 or TRBD2 (5 bases each). The CDR3 length is 14 residues. V dropped 1 base and J dropped 6 bases, with 13 bases sitting between them. Germline-derived CDR1 and CDR2 are LNHDA and SQIVND (reference sequence). CDR3 in amino acids: CASSIGDPVAEQYF. DNA of the CDR3: TGTGCCAGTAGTATAGGGGACCCAGTGGCCGAGCAGTACTTC.

The chain combines TRBV5-6 with TRBJ2-7; D perhaps matches TRBD2 (5 bases). Germline assignment: CDR1 SGHDT and CDR2 YYEEEE. The CDR3 contains 13 residues. Trimming stripped 3 bases from V and 4 bases from J, with 11 bases between. This chain's CDR3 is CASSSAAGYEQYF. The DNA for the CDR3 is TGTGCCAGCAGCTCGGCGGCGGGTTACGAGCAGTACTTC.

The rearrangement uses TRBV10-1 and TRBJ2-3, with 10 bases fitting TRBD1. After removal of 10 bases from V and 4 bases from J, the junction contained 2 bases not matched to a gene. Germline V gene sequence: CDR1 WNHNN, CDR2 SYGVQD (reference sequence). This CDR3 comprises 12 residues. The CDR3 is CATGQGADTQYF. CDR3 coding DNA: TGCGCCACCGGACAGGGGGCAGATACGCAGTATTTT.

The chain links TRBV28 to TRBJ2-1, with 9 positions matching TRBD2. J was trimmed by 5 bases and V by 6 bases; bases with no gene match: 5. Germline V gene data show CDR1 as MDHEN and CDR2 as SYDVKM. CDR3 length: 14 residues. The CDR3 nucleotides are TGTGCCAGCAGGGGGACTAGCCTTAACAATGAGCAGTTCTTC. Residues: CASRGTSLNNEQFF.

V usage is TRBV2 and J usage is TRBJ1-4, with unresolved D. Germline CDR1 SNHLY, CDR2 FYNNEI. The V gene lost 0 bases and the J gene lost 4 bases, with 12 bases spanning the gap. The CDR3 consists of 16 residues. CDR3 DNA: TGTGCCAGCAGTGAAGCAAGAAGAGGACTTAATGAAAAACTGTTTTTT. Its translation: CASSEARRGLNEKLFF.

V is TRBV18 and J is TRBJ2-7; 10 nucleotides match TRBD1. Germline V gives CDR1 KGHSH, CDR2 LQKENI. After removal of 5 bases from V and 5 bases from J, the junction contained 6 bases not matched to a gene. This CDR3 is built from 14 residues. The CDR3 DNA is TGTGCCAGCTCAAGGGGACAGGGGCTGGACGAGCAGTACTTC. Translation gives CASSRGQGLDEQYF.

This clone has just a few counts. The V gene is TRBV4-3, the J gene TRBJ1-1; TRBD1 matches at 8 bases. CDR1 and CDR2 (germline): LGHNA, YSLEER. The V segment lost 6 bases and the J segment 6 bases; nucleotides outside the gene matches: 6. The CDR3 consists of 13 residues. CDR3 bases: TGCGCCAGCAGACTACAGGGGGAGGCTGAAGCTTTCTTT. It specifies CASRLQGEAEAFF.

This chain uses TRBV2 with TRBJ1-2, with a weak D call TRBD1 (5 bases). Trimming took off 2 bases at V and 0 bases at J, with 19 bases between the two ends. This CDR3 spans 18 amino acids. Germline V gene data show CDR1 as SNHLY and CDR2 as FYNNEI. This CDR3 is CASSEPGQGRKTNYGYTF. In nucleotides, the CDR3 is TGTGCCAGCAGTGAACCCGGCCAGGGAAGGAAAACTAACTATGGCTACACCTTC.

The rearrangement uses TRBV28 and TRBJ2-7; D may be TRBD2 (6 bases). The germline gives CDR1 MDHEN, CDR2 SYDVKM. The V end lost 4 bases, the J end lost 5 bases, and 18 bases lay between the germline ends. The CDR3 extends over 15 amino acids. The CDR3 nucleotides are TGTGCCAGCAGTTCCTGGGACCGGGGGTCCGACGAGCAGTACTTC. Its protein product is CASSSWDRGSDEQYF.

The chain couples TRBV7-3 to TRBJ2-1, with a tentative D call TRBD2 (6 bases). The ends were cut back, 8 bases at V and 1 base at J, with 9 bases in the middle. The CDR3 is 13 residues long. The germline V gene encodes CDR1 SGHTA and CDR2 FQGTGA. Here the CDR3 reads CASSGGSYNEQFF. The CDR3, as DNA: TGTGCCAGCTCCGGGGGATCCTACAATGAGCAGTTCTTC. Filled out from reference TRBV7-3 and TRBJ2-1, the complete variable domain reads GAGVSQTPSNKVTEKGKYVELRCDPISGHTALYWYRQSLGQGPEFLIYFQGTGAADDSGLPNDRFFAVRPEGSVSTLKIQRTERGDSAVYLCASSGGSYNEQFFGPGTRLTVL.

The rearrangement uses TRBV13 and TRBJ1-1; maybe TRBD1 (6 bases). Trimming removed 5 bases from V and 1 base from J, with 11 bases in between. In germline, CDR1 is PRHDT, CDR2 FYEKMQ (reference sequence). The CDR3 length is 14 residues. The CDR3 sequence: CASSIPGENTEAFF. CDR3 nucleotide sequence: TGTGCCAGCAGCATCCCAGGGGAGAACACTGAAGCTTTCTTT.

V is TRBV15 and J is TRBJ1-4; D possibly corresponds to TRBD1 (6 bases). V was trimmed by 6 bases and J by 8 bases, leaving 16 bases between them. Germline loops: CDR1 LNHNV, CDR2 YYDKDF (reference sequence). The CDR3 consists of 14 residues. CDR3 DNA sequence: TGTGCCACCAGAAGGACAGTAGGGTACGAAAAACTGTTTTTT. It yields the protein CATRRTVGYEKLFF.

The rearrangement uses TRBV29-1 and TRBJ2-7; 7 bases agree with TRBD1. Germline CDR1 is SQVTM and CDR2 is ANQGSEA. The CDR3 extends over 12 amino acids. V shed 6 bases and J 7 bases; nucleotides not matched to a gene: 9. CDR3 DNA sequence: TGCAGCGTGAGACAGGGCGCGTGGGAGCAGTACTTC. This codes for CSVRQGAWEQYF.

V and J are TRBV6-5 and TRBJ2-2, with 7 bases lining up with TRBD2. The CDR3 is 15 residues long. The ends lost 6 bases at V and 6 bases at J; junction bases unmatched: 10. CDR1 and CDR2 (germline): MNHEY, SVGAGI. The CDR3 region has the DNA TGTGCCAGCAGCCCCTTAGCGGGTATGCCCGGGGAGCTGTTTTTT. Its translation is CASSPLAGMPGELFF.

The chain couples TRBV20-1 to TRBJ2-2; unclear D gene. The CDR3 loop spans 11 amino acids. The V end was cut by 6 bases, the J end by 5 bases, with 7 bases between. From germline, CDR1 is DFQATT and CDR2 SNEGSKA (reference sequence). The CDR3, as DNA: TGCAGTGCCTATATAACCGGGGAGCTGTTTTTT. It specifies CSAYITGELFF.

The chain joins TRBV27 to TRBJ2-7; weak D call: TRBD1 (6 bases). Per the germline V gene, CDR1 is MNHEY and CDR2 is SMNVEV (reference sequence). This CDR3 contains 15 residues. Deletions cut 6 bases from V and 6 bases from J, with 21 bases between. DNA for the CDR3: TGTGCCAGCAGGGGTGCCGGGACACGATTTTTCGAGCAGTACTTC. Amino acid sequence: CASRGAGTRFFEQYF.

The rearrangement links TRBV27 to TRBJ2-7, with D unresolved. CDR1 is MNHEY and CDR2 is SMNVEV in the germline V gene (reference sequence). V lost 4 bases to trimming and J lost 0 bases, with 4 bases between them. The CDR3 runs 12 residues. Written as DNA, the CDR3 is TGTGCCAGCAGTTCCCTCTCCTACGAGCAGTACTTC. Translating it yields CASSSLSYEQYF.

The V call is TRBV10-3, the J call TRBJ2-1; either TRBD1 or TRBD2 may fit D (5 bases each). The ends were cut back, 3 bases at V and 5 bases at J, with 8 bases in the middle. The CDR3 has 13 residues. Germline V gives CDR1 ENHRY, CDR2 SYGVKD. CDR3 coding DNA: TGTGCCATCAGTGACGGGACGAACAATGAGCAGTTCTTC. Its translation is CAISDGTNNEQFF.